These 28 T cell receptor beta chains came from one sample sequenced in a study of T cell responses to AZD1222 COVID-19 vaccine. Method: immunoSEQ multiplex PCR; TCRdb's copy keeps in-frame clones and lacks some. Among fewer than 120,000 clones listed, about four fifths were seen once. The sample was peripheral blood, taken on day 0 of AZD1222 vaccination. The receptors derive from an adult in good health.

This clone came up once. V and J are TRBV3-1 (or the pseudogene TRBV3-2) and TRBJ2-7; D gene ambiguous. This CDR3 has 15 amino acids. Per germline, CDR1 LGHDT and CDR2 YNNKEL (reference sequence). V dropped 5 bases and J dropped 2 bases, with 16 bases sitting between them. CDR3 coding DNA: TGTGCCAGCAGCTCTCAAGTCGGCGGCCCCTACGAGCAGTACTTC. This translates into CASSSQVGGPYEQYF.

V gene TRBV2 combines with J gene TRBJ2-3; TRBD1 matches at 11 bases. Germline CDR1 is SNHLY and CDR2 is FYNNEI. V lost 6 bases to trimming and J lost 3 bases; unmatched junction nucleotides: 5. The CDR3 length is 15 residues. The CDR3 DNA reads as TGTGCCAGCAGCTTGGGACAGGGGGTGACAGATACGCAGTATTTT. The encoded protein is CASSLGQGVTDTQYF.

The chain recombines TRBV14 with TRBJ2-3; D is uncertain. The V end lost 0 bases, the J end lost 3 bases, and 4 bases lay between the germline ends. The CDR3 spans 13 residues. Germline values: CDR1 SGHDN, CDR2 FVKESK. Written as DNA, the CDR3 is TGTGCCAGCAGCCAAGATTGGACAGATACGCAGTATTTT. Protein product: CASSQDWTDTQYF.

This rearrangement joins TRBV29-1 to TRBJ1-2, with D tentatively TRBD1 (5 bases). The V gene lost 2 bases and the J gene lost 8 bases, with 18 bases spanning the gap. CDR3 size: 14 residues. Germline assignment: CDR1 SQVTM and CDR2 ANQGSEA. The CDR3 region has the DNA TGCAGCGTTGAATTAACGCGACAGACTAGAGGCTACACCTTC. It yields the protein CSVELTRQTRGYTF.

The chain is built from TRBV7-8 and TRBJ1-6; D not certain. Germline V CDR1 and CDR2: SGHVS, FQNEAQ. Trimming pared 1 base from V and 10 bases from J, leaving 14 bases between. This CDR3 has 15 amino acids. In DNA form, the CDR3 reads TGTGCCAGCAGCTTAGTTCCGCAAATAAGGTCACCCCTCCACTTT. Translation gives CASSLVPQIRSPLHF.

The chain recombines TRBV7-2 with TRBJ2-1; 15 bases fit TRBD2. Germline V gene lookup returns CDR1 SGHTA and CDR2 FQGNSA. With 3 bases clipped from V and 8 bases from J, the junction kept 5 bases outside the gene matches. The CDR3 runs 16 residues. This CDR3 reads CASSFGTSGGMYEQFF. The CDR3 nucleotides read TGTGCCAGCAGCTTCGGGACTAGCGGGGGGATGTATGAGCAGTTCTTC.

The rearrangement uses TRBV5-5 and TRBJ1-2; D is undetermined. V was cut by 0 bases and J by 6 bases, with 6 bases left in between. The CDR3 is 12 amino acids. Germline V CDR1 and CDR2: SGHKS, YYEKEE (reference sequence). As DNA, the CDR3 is TGTGCCAGCAGCTTGGTTGCCGATGGCTACACCTTC. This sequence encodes CASSLVADGYTF.

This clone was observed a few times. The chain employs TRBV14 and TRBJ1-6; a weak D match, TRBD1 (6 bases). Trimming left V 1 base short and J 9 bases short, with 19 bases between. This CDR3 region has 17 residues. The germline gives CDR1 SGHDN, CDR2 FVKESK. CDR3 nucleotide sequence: TGTGCCAGCAGCCAAGGGTTGTACAGGGATAGGAGTTCACCCCTCCACTTT. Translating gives CASSQGLYRDRSSPLHF.

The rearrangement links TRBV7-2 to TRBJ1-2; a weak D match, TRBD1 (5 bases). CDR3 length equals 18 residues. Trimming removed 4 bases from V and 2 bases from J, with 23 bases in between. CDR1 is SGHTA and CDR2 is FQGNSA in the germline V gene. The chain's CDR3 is CASSSQGAGPQLNYGYTF. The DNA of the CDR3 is TGTGCCAGCAGCTCCCAAGGGGCGGGCCCGCAATTAAACTATGGCTACACCTTC.

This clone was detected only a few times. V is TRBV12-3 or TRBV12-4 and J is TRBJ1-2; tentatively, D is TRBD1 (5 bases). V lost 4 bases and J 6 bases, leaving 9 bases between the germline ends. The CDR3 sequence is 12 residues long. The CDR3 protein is CASSWGRDGYTF. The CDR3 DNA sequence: TGTGCCAGCAGTTGGGGCCGGGATGGCTACACCTTC.

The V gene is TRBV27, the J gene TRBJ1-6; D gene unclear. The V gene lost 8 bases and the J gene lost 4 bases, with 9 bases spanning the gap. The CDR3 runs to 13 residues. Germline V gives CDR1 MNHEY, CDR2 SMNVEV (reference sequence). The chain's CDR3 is CASGRQYNSPLHF. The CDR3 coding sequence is TGTGCCAGCGGTCGGCAGTATAATTCACCCCTCCACTTT.

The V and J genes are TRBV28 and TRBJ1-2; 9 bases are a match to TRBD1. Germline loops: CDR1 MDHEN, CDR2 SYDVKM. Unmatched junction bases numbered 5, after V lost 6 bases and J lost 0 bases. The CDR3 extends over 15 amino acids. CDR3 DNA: TGTGCCAGCAGCAACCGGGACAGGGCTAACTATGGCTACACCTTC. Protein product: CASSNRDRANYGYTF.

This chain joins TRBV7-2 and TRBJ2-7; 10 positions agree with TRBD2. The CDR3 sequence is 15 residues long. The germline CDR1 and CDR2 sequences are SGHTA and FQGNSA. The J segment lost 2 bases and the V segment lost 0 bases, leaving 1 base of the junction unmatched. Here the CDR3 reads CASSLAAGGPYEQYF. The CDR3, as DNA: TGTGCCAGCAGCTTAGCAGCGGGGGGGCCCTACGAGCAGTACTTC. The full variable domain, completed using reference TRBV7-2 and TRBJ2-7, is GAGVSQSPSNKVTEKGKDVELRCDPISGHTALYWYRQSLGQGLEFLIYFQGNSAPDKSGLPSDRFSAERTGGSVSTLTIQRTQQEDSAVYLCASSLAAGGPYEQYFGPGTRLTVT.

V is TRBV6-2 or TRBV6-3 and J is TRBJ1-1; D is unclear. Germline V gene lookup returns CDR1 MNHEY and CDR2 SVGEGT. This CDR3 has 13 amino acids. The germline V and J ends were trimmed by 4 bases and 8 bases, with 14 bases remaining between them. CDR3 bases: TGTGCCAGCAGTTCAAATAACTTACAGGAAGCTTTCTTT. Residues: CASSSNNLQEAFF.

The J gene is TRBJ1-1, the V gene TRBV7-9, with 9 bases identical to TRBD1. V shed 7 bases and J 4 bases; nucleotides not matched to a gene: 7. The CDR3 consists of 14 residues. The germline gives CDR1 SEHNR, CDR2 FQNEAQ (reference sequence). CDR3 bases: TGTGCCAGCATTCAACAGGGGGCGGGCACTGAAGCTTTCTTT. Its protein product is CASIQQGAGTEAFF.

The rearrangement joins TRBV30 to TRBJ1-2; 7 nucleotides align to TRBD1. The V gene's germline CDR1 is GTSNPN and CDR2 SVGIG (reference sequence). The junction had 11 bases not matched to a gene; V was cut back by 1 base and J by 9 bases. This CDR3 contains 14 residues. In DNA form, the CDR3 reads TGTGCCTGGAGTGCCCAGACAGGGCGGAACCGCTACACCTTC. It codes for CAWSAQTGRNRYTF. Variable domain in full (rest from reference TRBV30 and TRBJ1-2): SQTIHQWPATLVQPVGSPLSLECTVEGTSNPNLYWYRQAAGRGLQLLFYSVGIGQISSEVPQNLSASRPQDRQFILSSKKLLLSDSGFYLCAWSAQTGRNRYTFGSGTRLTVV.

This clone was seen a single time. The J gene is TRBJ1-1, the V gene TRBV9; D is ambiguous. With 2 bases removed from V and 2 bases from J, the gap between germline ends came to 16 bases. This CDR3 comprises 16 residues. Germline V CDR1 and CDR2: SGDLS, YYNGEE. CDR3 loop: CASSVGPSTLNTEAFF. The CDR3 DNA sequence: TGTGCCAGCAGCGTCGGGCCAAGTACCCTCAACACTGAAGCTTTCTTT.

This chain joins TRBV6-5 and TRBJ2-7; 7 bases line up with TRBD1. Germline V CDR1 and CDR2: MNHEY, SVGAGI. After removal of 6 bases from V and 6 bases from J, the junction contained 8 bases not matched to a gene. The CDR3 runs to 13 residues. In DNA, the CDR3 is TGTGCCAGCAGCCTACAGGGGACCTCCGAGCAGTACTTC. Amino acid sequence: CASSLQGTSEQYF.

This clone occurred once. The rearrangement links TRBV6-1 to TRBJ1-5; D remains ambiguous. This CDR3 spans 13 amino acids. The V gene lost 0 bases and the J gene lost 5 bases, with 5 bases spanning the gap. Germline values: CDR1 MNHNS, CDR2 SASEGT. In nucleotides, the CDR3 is TGTGCCAGCAGTGAAGCCCGCTATCAGCCCCAGCATTTT. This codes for CASSEARYQPQHF.

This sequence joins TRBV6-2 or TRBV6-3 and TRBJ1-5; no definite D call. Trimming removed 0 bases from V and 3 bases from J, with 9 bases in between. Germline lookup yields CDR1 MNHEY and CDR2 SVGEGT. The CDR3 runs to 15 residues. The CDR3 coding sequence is TGTGCCAGCAGTTACTCGGAGTTGGCCAATCAGCCCCAGCATTTT. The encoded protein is CASSYSELANQPQHF.

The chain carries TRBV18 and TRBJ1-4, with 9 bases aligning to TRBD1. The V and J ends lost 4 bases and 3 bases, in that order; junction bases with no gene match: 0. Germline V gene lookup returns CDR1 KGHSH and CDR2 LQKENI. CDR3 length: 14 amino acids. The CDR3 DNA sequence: TGTGCCAGCTCACGACAGGGGGCTAATGAAAAACTGTTTTTT. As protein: CASSRQGANEKLFF.

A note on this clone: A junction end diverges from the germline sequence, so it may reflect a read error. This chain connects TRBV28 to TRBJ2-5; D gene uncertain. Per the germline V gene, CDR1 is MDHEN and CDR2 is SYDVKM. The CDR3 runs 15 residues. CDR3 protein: CASSPASRPEEAQYF. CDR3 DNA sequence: TGTGCCAGCAGTCCAGCCTCTCGGCCCGAAGAGGCCCAGTACTTC.

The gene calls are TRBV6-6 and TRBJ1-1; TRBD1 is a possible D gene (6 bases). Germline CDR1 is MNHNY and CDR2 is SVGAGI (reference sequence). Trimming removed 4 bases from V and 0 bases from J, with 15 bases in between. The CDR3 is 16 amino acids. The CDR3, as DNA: TGTGCCAGCAGTTCCGCGCGCGGGGGCTTGAACACTGAAGCTTTCTTT. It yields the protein CASSSARGGLNTEAFF.

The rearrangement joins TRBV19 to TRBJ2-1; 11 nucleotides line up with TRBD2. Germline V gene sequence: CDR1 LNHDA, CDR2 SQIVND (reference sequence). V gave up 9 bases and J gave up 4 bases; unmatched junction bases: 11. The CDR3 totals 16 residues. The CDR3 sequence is CASGLAGGVLYNEQFF. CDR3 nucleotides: TGTGCCAGCGGACTAGCGGGCGGGGTTTTATACAATGAGCAGTTCTTC.

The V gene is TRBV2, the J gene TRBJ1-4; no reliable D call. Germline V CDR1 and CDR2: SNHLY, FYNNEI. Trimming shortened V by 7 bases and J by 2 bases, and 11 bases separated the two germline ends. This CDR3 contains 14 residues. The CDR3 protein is CASNPGGTNEKLFF. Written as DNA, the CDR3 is TGTGCCAGCAACCCGGGTGGCACTAATGAAAAACTGTTTTTT.

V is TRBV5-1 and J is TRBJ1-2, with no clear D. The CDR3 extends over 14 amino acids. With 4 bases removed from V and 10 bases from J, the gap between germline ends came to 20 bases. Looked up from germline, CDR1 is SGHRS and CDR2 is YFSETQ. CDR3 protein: CASSREGRGEDYTF. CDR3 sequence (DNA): TGCGCCAGCAGCAGGGAAGGACGGGGAGAGGACTACACCTTC.

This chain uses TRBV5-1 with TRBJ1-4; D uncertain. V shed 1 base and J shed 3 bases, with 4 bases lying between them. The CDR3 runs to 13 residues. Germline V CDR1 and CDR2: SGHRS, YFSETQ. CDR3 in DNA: TGCGCCAGCAGCTTGTCTCCTAATGAAAAACTGTTTTTT. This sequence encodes CASSLSPNEKLFF.

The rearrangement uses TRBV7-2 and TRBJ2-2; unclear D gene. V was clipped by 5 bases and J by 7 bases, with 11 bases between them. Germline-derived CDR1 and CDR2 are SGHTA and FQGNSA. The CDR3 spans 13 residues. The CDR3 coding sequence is TGTGCCAGCAGCACCGGTCTGGGCGGGGAGCTGTTTTTT. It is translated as CASSTGLGGELFF.